This T cell receptor beta chain was identified in a study of control samples from healthy donors and cancer patients. The data were produced by immunoSEQ multiplex PCR, yet TCRdb's version contains in-frame clones alone and is incomplete. Of about 98,000 clones detected, about 80% appear once; the ten largest clones hold roughly 10%. The CDR3 spans 14 residues. Trimming took 3 bases from V and 0 from J; bases not matched to a gene: 2. Germline V gene data show CDR1 as SGHDT and CDR2 as YYEEEE. This clone was recorded a few times. The clonotype was recovered from a woman aged 25-40 years in good health. This rearrangement joins TRBV5-6 to TRBJ2-7; 8 bases are a match to TRBD2. Sequencing was performed on blood. CDR3 DNA: TGTGCCAGCAGCTGGACTAGCTCCTCCTACGAGCAGTACTTC. This gives the protein CASSWTSSSYEQYF.